Each of the 11 T cell receptor beta chains below was sequenced from the same sample in a study of blood T cell repertoires in COVID-19. The protocol was immunoSEQ multiplex PCR, while the TCRdb copy is restricted to in-frame clones and leaves out a portion. The sample holds 250,000 or so clones, approximately 82% seen once. Sequenced: peripheral blood. The receptors originated from a woman older than 75 with acute or convalescent COVID-19.

This chain links TRBV15 with TRBJ2-1, with D perhaps TRBD2 (5 bases). Germline CDR1 reads LNHNV; CDR2 reads YYDKDF (reference sequence). The CDR3 totals 15 residues. V gave up 3 bases and J gave up 2 bases, with 11 bases separating them. The CDR3, as DNA: TGTGCCACCAGCAGTCGCCGGAGGACCTACAATGAGCAGTTCTTC. Amino acid sequence: CATSSRRRTYNEQFF.

CDR3 in DNA: TGTGCCAGCAGCTTAGAACAGGGTTATTCACCCCTCCACTTT. Protein: CASSLEQGYSPLHF. V gene TRBV11-2 combines with J gene TRBJ1-6; D is possibly TRBD1 (6 bases). Trimming stripped 0 bases from V and 8 bases from J, with 8 bases between. The CDR3 sequence is 14 residues long. Per the germline V gene, CDR1 is SGHAT and CDR2 is FQNNGV.

V usage is TRBV25-1 and J usage is TRBJ1-2; 7 nucleotides match TRBD1. The CDR3 contains 16 residues. Germline lookup yields CDR1 MGHDK and CDR2 SYGVNS. Trimming cost V 2 bases and J 6 bases; bases outside gene matches: 12. CDR3 sequence reads: CASSEAYRQGVNGYTF. The CDR3 coding sequence is TGTGCCAGCAGTGAAGCCTATCGACAGGGAGTGAATGGCTACACCTTC.

This chain links TRBV6-4 with TRBJ2-3; tentatively, D is TRBD2 (5 bases). V shed 3 bases and J shed 2 bases, with 9 bases lying between them. This CDR3 is 14 amino acids long. Germline V lookup: CDR1 MRHNA, CDR2 SNTAGT. The CDR3 reads CASSELDHTDTQYF. For the CDR3, the DNA is TGTGCCAGCAGTGAACTAGACCACACAGATACGCAGTATTTT.

The chain carries TRBV9 and TRBJ2-7, with D tentatively TRBD1 (6 bases). The CDR3 runs 15 residues. Germline-derived CDR1 and CDR2 are SGDLS and YYNGEE. Deletions cut 4 bases from V and 4 bases from J, with 18 bases between. CDR3 amino acids: CASSPHEQGEYEQYF. CDR3 coding DNA: TGTGCCAGCAGCCCTCACGAACAGGGTGAATACGAGCAGTACTTC.

This clone has just one count. The J gene is TRBJ2-5, the V gene TRBV5-5, with 7 bases that match TRBD1. Germline V gives CDR1 SGHKS, CDR2 YYEKEE (reference sequence). After removal of 2 bases from V and 5 bases from J, the junction contained 12 bases not matched to a gene. CDR3 length equals 16 residues. Written as DNA, the CDR3 is TGTGCCAGCAGCTTTAACACAGACAGGGTAGGGGAGACCCAGTACTTC. This codes for CASSFNTDRVGETQYF.

V is TRBV2 and J is TRBJ2-3; no clear D gene. The V gene lost 4 bases and the J gene lost 5 bases, with 4 bases spanning the gap. The CDR3 spans 11 residues. Germline assignment: CDR1 SNHLY and CDR2 FYNNEI. CDR3 in DNA: TGTGCCAGCAGTGCGGTAGATACGCAGTATTTT. It codes for CASSAVDTQYF.

The rearrangement links TRBV5-1 to TRBJ1-1; D perhaps matches TRBD1 (5 bases). The CDR3 covers 16 residues. V lost 1 base to trimming and J lost 0 bases, with 13 bases between them. CDR1 SGHRS and CDR2 YFSETQ come from the germline V gene. Here the CDR3 DNA reads TGCGCCAGCAGCTTGTCTACAGGACAAATGAACACTGAAGCTTTCTTT. It codes for CASSLSTGQMNTEAFF. Full variable domain (missing parts from reference TRBV5-1 and TRBJ1-1): KAGVTQTPRYLIKTRGQQVTLSCSPISGHRSVSWYQQTPGQGLQFLFEYFSETQRNKGNFPGRFSGRQFSNSRSEMNVSTLELGDSALYLCASSLSTGQMNTEAFFGQGTRLTVV.

A few counts support this clone. The chain is built from TRBV2 and TRBJ1-2, with D possibly matching TRBD1 (5 bases). V was shortened by 4 bases and J by 1 base, with 13 bases between the two germline ends. CDR3 length: 15 amino acids. Germline CDR1 is SNHLY and CDR2 is FYNNEI. The CDR3: CASSVSLTVNYGYTF. As DNA, the CDR3 is TGTGCCAGCAGTGTTTCCCTGACAGTTAACTATGGCTACACCTTC.

This clone has only a few counts. This chain connects TRBV7-3 to TRBJ1-1; D gene unclear. Per the germline V gene, CDR1 is SGHTA and CDR2 is FQGTGA. Trimming removed 0 bases at V and 9 bases at J, with 11 bases between. The CDR3 length is 13 residues. For the CDR3, the DNA is TGTGCCAGCAGCTTAACTGGGCAGGCCCAAGCTTTCTTT. As protein: CASSLTGQAQAFF. Based on the CDR3 plus reference TRBV7-3 and TRBJ1-1, the full variable domain is GAGVSQTPSNKVTEKGKYVELRCDPISGHTALYWYRQSLGQGPEFLIYFQGTGAADDSGLPNDRFFAVRPEGSVSTLKIQRTERGDSAVYLCASSLTGQAQAFFGQGTRLTVV.

The chain joins TRBV28 to TRBJ1-4; TRBD1 matches at 12 bases. Germline V gene lookup returns CDR1 MDHEN and CDR2 SYDVKM. The CDR3 has 15 amino acids. The junction had 9 bases not matched to a gene; V was cut back by 6 bases and J by 10 bases. The CDR3 DNA is TGTGCCAGCAGGGTACCGGGACAGGGGGCTGGAAAACTGTTTTTT. Translating gives CASRVPGQGAGKLFF.